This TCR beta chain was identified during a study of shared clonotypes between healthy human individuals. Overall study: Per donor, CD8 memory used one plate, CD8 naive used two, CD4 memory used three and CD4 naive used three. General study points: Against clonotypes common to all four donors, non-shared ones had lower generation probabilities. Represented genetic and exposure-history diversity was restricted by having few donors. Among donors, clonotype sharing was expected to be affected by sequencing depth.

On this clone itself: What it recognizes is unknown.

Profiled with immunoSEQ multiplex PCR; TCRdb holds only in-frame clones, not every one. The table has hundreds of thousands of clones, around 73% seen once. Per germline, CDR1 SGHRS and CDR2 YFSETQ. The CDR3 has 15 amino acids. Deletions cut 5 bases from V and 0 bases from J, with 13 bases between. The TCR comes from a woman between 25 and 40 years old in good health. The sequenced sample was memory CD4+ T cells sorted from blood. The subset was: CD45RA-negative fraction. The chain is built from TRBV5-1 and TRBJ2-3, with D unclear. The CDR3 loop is CASRLVADSTDTQYF. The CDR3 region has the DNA TGCGCCAGCAGACTCGTTGCGGACAGCACAGATACGCAGTATTTT.